Only one count was recorded for the clone carrying this T cell receptor (beta chain). A junction boundary mismatches the germline segment, possibly from a read error. The CDR3 sequence is 12 residues long. From germline, CDR1 is LGHDT and CDR2 YNNKEL (reference sequence). Cohort placement rested on clinical history that participants reported themselves. Someone with COVID-19 had been met by exposed participants within 2 weeks before study entry. These data belong to a study of blood T cell repertoires in COVID-19. Study overall: The study drew acute and convalescent COVID-19 samples from the United States, Italy and Spain. PBMCs, B-cell-depleted T cells, or T cells were the source of the cDNA or gDNA that made up the material.

Clones were read by immunoSEQ multiplex PCR, and TCRdb kept only the in-frame ones, dropping some. Here the sample spans 190,000 or so clones, around 88% being singletons. The gene calls are TRBV3-1 (or the pseudogene TRBV3-2) and TRBJ2-3; 10 bases map to TRBD2. The TCR sequence derives from a woman in her twenties or thirties who had been exposed to COVID-19. The sequencing sample was made of PBMCs or T cells enriched from blood (not recorded which). The CDR3 loop is CASSHIAGGQAF. The CDR3 DNA sequence: TGTGCCAGCAGCCACATAGCGGGGGGCCAGGCTTTT.